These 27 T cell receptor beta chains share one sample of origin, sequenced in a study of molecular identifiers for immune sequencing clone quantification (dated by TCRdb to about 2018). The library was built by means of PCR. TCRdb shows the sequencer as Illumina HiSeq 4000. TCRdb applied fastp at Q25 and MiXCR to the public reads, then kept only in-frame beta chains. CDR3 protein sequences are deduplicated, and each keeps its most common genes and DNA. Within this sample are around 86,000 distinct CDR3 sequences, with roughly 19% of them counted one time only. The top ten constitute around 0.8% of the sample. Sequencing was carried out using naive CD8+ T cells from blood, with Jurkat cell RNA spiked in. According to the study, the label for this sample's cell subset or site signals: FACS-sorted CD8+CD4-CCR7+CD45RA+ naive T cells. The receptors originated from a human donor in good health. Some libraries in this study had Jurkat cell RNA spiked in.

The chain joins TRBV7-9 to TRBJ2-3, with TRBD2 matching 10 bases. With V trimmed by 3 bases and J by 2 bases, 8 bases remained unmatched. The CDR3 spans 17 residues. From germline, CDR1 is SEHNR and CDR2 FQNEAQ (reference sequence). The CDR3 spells CASSFQRLAGITDTQYF. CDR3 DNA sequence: TGTGCCAGCAGCTTTCAGAGACTAGCGGGCATCACAGATACGCAGTATTTT.

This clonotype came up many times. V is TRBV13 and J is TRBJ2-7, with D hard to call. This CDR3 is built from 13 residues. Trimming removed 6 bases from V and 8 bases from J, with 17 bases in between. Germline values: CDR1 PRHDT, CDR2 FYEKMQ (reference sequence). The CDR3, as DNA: TGTGCCAGCAGTTCCACCGACCCCTTTCAGCAGTACTTC. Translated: CASSSTDPFQQYF.

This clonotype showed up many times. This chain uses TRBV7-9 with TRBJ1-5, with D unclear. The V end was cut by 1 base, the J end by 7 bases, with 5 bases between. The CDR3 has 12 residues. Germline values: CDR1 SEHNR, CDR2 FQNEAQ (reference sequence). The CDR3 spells CASSLGVQPQHF. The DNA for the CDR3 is TGTGCCAGCAGCTTAGGTGTGCAGCCCCAGCATTTT.

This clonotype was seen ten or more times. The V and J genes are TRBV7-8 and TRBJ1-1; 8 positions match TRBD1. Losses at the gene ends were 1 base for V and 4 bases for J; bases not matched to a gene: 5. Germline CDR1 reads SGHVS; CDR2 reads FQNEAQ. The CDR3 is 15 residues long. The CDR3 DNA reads TGTGCCAGCAGCTTAGAGGCCGGGACAGGCACTGAAGCTTTCTTT. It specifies CASSLEAGTGTEAFF.

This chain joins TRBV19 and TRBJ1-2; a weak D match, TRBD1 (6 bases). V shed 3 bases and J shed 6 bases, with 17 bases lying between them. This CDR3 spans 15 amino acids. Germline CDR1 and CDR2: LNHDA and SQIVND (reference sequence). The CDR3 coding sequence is TGTGCCAGTAGTATGTACGCCGGGACACATGATGGCTACACCTTC. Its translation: CASSMYAGTHDGYTF. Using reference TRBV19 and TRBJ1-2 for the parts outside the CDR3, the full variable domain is DGGITQSPKYLFRKEGQNVTLSCEQNLNHDAMYWYRQDPGQGLRLIYYSQIVNDFQKGDIAEGYSVSREKKESFPLTVTSAQKNPTAFYLCASSMYAGTHDGYTFGSGTRLTVV.

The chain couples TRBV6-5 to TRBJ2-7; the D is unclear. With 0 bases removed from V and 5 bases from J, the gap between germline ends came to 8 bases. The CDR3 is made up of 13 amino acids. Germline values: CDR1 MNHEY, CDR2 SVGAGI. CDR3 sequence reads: CASSYSRWDEQYF. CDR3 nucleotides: TGTGCCAGCAGTTACTCGAGGTGGGACGAGCAGTACTTC.

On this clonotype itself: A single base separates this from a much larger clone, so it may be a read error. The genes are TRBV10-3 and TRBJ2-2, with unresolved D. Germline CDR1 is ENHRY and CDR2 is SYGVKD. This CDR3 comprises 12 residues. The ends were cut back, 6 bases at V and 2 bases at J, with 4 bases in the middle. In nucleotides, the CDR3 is TGTGCCATCAGAGAAAACACCGGGGAGCTGTTTTTT. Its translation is CAIRENTGELFF.

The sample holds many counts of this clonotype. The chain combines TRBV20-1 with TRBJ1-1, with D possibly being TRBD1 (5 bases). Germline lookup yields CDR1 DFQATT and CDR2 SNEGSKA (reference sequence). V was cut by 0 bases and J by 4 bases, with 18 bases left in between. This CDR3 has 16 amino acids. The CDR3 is CSARDREGARFTEAFF. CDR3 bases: TGCAGTGCTAGAGATAGGGAAGGGGCGCGTTTCACTGAAGCTTTCTTT.

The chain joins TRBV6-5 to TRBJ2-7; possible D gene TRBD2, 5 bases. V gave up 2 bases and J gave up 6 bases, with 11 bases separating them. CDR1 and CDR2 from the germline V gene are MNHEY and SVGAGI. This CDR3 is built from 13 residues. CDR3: CASSYPLGGEQYF. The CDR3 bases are TGTGCCAGCAGTTACCCCCTAGGAGGCGAGCAGTACTTC.

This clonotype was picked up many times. This CDR3 reads CAWTDRDTGELFF. In DNA, the CDR3 is TGTGCCTGGACGGACAGGGACACCGGGGAGCTGTTTTTT. V is TRBV30 and J is TRBJ2-2; 8 bases line up with TRBD1. After removal of 4 bases from V and 3 bases from J, the junction contained 1 base not matched to a gene. CDR1 is GTSNPN and CDR2 is SVGIG in the germline V gene (reference sequence). This CDR3 comprises 13 residues. The full variable domain, rest sourced from reference TRBV30 and TRBJ2-2, is SQTIHQWPATLVQPVGSPLSLECTVEGTSNPNLYWYRQAAGRGLQLLFYSVGIGQISSEVPQNLSASRPQDRQFILSSKKLLLSDSGFYLCAWTDRDTGELFFGEGSRLTVL.

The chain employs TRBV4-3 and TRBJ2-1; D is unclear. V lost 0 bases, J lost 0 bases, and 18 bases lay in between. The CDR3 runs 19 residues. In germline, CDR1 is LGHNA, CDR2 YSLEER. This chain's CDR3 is CASSQDWAPSIGSYNEQFF. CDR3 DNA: TGCGCCAGCAGCCAAGACTGGGCACCTAGTATTGGCTCCTACAATGAGCAGTTCTTC.

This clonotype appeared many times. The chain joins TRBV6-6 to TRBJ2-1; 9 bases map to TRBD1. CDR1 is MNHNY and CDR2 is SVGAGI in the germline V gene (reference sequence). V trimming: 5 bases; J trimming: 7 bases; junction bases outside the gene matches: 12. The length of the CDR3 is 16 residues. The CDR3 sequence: CASSTPGQGVGNEQFF. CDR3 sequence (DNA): TGTGCCAGCAGTACCCCGGGACAGGGTGTTGGGAATGAGCAGTTCTTC.

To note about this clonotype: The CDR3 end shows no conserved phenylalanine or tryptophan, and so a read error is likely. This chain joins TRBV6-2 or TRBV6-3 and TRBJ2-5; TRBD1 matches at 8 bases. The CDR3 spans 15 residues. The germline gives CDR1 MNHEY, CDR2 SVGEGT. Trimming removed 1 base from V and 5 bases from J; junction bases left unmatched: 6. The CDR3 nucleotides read TGTGCCAGCAGTTACTATCAGGGGGCGCAGGAGACCCAGTACTCC. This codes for CASSYYQGAQETQYS.

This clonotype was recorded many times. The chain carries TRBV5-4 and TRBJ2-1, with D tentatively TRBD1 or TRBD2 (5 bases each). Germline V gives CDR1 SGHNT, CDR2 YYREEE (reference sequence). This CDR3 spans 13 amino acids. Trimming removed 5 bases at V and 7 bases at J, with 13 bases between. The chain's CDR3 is CASSSGTINEQFF. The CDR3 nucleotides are TGTGCCAGCAGTTCAGGGACCATTAATGAGCAGTTCTTC.

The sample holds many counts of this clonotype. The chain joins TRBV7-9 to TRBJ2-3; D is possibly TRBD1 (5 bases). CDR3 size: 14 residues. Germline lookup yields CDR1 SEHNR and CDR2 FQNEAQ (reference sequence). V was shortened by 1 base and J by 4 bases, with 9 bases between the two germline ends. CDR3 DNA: TGTGCCAGCAGCTTAGACCCAGGGCCAGATACGCAGTATTTT. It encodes CASSLDPGPDTQYF. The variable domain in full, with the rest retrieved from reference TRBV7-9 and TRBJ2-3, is DTGVSQNPRHKITKRGQNVTFRCDPISEHNRLYWYRQTLGQGPEFLTYFQNEAQLEKSRLLSDRFSAERPKGSFSTLEIQRTEQGDSAMYLCASSLDPGPDTQYFGPGTRLTVL.

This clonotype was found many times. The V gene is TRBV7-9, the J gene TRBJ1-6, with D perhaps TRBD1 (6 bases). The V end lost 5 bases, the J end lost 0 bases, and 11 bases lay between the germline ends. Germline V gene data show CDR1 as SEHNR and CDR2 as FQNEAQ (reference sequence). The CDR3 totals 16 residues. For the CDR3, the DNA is TGTGCCAGCAGCAGCTACAGGGACTCCTATAATTCACCCCTCCACTTT. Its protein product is CASSSYRDSYNSPLHF.

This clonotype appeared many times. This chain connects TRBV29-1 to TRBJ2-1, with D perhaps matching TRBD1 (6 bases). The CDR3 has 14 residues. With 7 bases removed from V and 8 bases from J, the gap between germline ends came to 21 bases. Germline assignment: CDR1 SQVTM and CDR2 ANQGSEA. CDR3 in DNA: TGCAGCGCTTGGACAGCCCCGGTTGGCGATGAGCAGTTCTTC. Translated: CSAWTAPVGDEQFF.

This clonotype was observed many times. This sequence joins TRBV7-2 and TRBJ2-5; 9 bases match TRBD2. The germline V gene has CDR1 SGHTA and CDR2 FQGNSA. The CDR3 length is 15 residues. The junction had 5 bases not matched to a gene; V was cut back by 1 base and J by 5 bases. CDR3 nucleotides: TGTGCCAGCAGCTTAGGTTTAGCGGGGGTGGAGACCCAGTACTTC. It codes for CASSLGLAGVETQYF.

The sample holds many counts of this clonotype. The CDR3 nucleotides are TGCGCCAGCAGCCAAGTTAGCGGGGGGGCGAACACCGGGGAGCTGTTTTTT. Its translation is CASSQVSGGANTGELFF. The chain recombines TRBV4-3 with TRBJ2-2, with 11 nucleotides matching TRBD2. CDR1 and CDR2 from the germline V gene are LGHNA and YSLEER. This CDR3 has 17 residues. V shed 1 base, J shed 0 bases, and the junction held 1 base outside the gene matches.

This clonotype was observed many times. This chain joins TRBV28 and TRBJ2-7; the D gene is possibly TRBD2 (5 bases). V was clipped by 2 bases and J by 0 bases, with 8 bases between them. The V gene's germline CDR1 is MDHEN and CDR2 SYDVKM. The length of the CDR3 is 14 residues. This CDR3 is CASSLAGNSYEQYF. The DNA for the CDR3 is TGTGCCAGCAGTTTAGCGGGCAACTCCTACGAGCAGTACTTC.

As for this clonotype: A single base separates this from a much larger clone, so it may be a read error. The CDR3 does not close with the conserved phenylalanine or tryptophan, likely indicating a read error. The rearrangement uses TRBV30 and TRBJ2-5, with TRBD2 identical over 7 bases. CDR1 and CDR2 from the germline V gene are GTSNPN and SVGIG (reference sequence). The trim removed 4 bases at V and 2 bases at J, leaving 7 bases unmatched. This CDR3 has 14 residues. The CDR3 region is CAWNMGGFQETQYL. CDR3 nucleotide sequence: TGTGCCTGGAATATGGGGGGGTTTCAAGAGACCCAGTACCTC.

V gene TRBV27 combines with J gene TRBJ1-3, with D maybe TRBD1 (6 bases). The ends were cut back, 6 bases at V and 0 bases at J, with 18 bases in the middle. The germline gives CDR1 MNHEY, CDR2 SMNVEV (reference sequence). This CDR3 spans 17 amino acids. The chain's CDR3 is CASRVPGQSSSGNTIYF. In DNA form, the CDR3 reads TGTGCCAGCAGGGTACCTGGACAGTCCAGCTCTGGAAACACCATATATTTT.

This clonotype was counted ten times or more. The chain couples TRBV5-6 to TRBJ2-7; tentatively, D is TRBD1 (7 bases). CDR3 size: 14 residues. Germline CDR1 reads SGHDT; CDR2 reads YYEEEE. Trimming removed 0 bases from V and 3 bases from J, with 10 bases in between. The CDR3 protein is CASSLVQGGYEQYF. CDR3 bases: TGTGCCAGCAGCTTGGTCCAGGGGGGCTACGAGCAGTACTTC.

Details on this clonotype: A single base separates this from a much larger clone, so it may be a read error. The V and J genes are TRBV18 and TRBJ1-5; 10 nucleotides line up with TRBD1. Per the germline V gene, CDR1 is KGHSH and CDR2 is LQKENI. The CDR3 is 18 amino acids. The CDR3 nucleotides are TGTGCCAGCTCACCAAACCCGGGACAGGGGTATAGCAATCAGCACCAGCATTTT. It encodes CASSPNPGQGYSNQHQHF.

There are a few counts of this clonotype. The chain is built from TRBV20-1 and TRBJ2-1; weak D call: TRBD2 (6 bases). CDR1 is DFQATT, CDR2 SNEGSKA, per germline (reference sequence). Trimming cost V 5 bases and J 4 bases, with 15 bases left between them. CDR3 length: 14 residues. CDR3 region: CSAESGDLYNEQFF. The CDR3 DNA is TGCAGTGCTGAATCGGGGGACCTGTACAATGAGCAGTTCTTC.

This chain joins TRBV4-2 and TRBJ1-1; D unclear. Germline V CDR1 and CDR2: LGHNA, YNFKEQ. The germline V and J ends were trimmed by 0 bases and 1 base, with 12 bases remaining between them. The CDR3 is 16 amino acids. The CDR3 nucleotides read TGTGCCAGCAGCCAAGAAGGTTTGGGCCGGAACACTGAAGCTTTCTTT. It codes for CASSQEGLGRNTEAFF.

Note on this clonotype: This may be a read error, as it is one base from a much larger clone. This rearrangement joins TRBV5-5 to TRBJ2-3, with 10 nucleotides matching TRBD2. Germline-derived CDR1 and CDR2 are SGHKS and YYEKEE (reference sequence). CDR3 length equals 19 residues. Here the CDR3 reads CAGSPTPQGGLAGVDTQYF. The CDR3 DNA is TGTGCCGGCAGCCCTACCCCGCAGGGCGGTCTAGCGGGAGTAGATACGCAGTATTTT.